These T cell receptor beta chains were read from a single sample in a study of OX40 agonist ivuxolimab in advanced cancers. TCRdb's table, derived via immunoSEQ multiplex PCR, lists solely in-frame clones and lacks some. The table lists roughly 67,000 clones, roughly 90% of them singletons. Sequenced here: CD4+ or CD8+ T cells sorted from blood, sampled in a trial of the OX40 agonist ivuxolimab. The receptor source for this set is an adult with an advanced solid tumor such as melanoma, head and neck, liver or kidney cancer. The CDR3 runs from the conserved cysteine through the conserved F or W. The D gene is left open where the match is weak. Expanded clones get a size class; other rows say once, few or many, or leave the size out.

>TRBV5-1|TRBJ2-7|NA|NA
TGCGCCAGCAGCTTACAGGGATCGGCGTACGAGCAGTACTTC
CASSLQGSAYEQYF
>TRBV7-2|TRBJ1-5|NA|TRBD1
TGTGCCAGCAGCTACAGGGGGCGTCAGCCCCAGCATTTT
CASSYRGRQPQHF
>TRBV7-6|TRBJ2-1|NA|TRBD2
TGTGCCAGCAGGGCGGGAGGCCCCTACAATGAGCAGTTCTTC
CASRAGGPYNEQFF
>TRBV11-2|TRBJ2-3|NA|TRBD2
TGTGCCAGCAGCTTGCTCCTAGCGGAGGTGGGAGATACGCAGTATTTT
CASSLLLAEVGDTQYF
>TRBV7-7|TRBJ2-4|NA|TRBD1
TGTGCTAGCAGCTTCCAGGGGGCCGGCAAAAACATTCAGTACTTC
CASSFQGAGKNIQYF
>TRBV19|TRBJ1-1|few|TRBD1
TGTGCCAGTACCAAGACAGGGATGAACACTGAAGCTTTCTTT
CASTKTGMNTEAFF
>TRBV18|TRBJ1-1|NA|NA
TGTGCCAGCTCAAGGTCAGGGGTCTCGGGGACTGAAGCTTTCTTT
CASSRSGVSGTEAFF
>TRBV7-6|TRBJ1-2|NA|NA
TGTGCCAGCAGCTTAGACGGACGTGGCTACACCTTC
CASSLDGRGYTF
>TRBV11-2|TRBJ2-3|NA|NA
TGTGCCAGCAGACAAACCGGGCTCACACGGGATACGCAGTATTTT
CASRQTGLTRDTQYF
>TRBV5-1|TRBJ1-3|NA|NA
TGCGCCAGCAGCTCTGGGGGGGGCGGACAGAACGCCATATATTTT
CASSSGGGGQNAIYF
>TRBV6-5|TRBJ2-4|NA|NA
TGTGCCAGCAGCCCCCGGGCTCAAGCCAAAAACATTCAGTACTTC
CASSPRAQAKNIQYF
>TRBV5-1|TRBJ2-3|NA|NA
TGCGCCAGCAGCTTACCAGGCCCACAAGATACGCAGTATTTT
CASSLPGPQDTQYF
>TRBV5-6|TRBJ2-5|NA|TRBD2
TGTGCCAGCAGCTTGATCTGGCGGGAGGAAGAGACCCAGTACTTC
CASSLIWREEETQYF
>TRBV2|TRBJ2-5|NA|NA
TGTGCCAGCAGGGGGGCGGTGGAGACCCAGTACTTC
CASRGAVETQYF
>TRBV6-1|TRBJ2-7|NA|NA
TGTGCCTGCACAGAGCTCTCCTACGAGCAGTACTTC
CACTELSYEQYF
>TRBV19|TRBJ2-1|NA|TRBD1
TGTGCCAGTAGTCCGCGGACAGGGGGGAATGAGCAGTTCTTC
CASSPRTGGNEQFF
>TRBV5-7|TRBJ1-5|few|NA
TGTGCCAGCAGCTCGCAGAAATATAGCAATCAGCCCCAGCATTTT
CASSSQKYSNQPQHF
>TRBV12-5|TRBJ1-2|NA|NA
TGTGCTAGTGCCCAGTGGGGGGACTATGGCTACACCTTC
CASAQWGDYGYTF
>TRBV5-1|TRBJ2-1|NA|TRBD2
TGCGCCAGCAGCTTGGCGTCTAGCGGGAGGGGGCGTGAGCAGTTCTTC
CASSLASSGRGREQFF
>TRBV30|TRBJ1-1|NA|TRBD1
TGTGCCTGGAGACGACAGGGGGCATGGAACACTGAAGCTTTCTTT
CAWRRQGAWNTEAFF
>TRBV21-1|TRBJ1-1|NA|NA
TGTGCCAGCAGCAAAGCCCAGGGGATCACTGAAGCTTTCTTT
CASSKAQGITEAFF
>TRBV5-1|TRBJ2-7|NA|NA
TGCGCCAGCAGCTTGACAGGGATGACCTACGAGCAGTACTTC
CASSLTGMTYEQYF
>TRBV21-1|TRBJ1-1|NA|NA
TGTGCCAGCAGCAAAGGGAGGGGCGAAGCTTTCTTT
CASSKGRGEAFF
>TRBV18|TRBJ1-1|NA|NA
TGTGCCAGCTCACCACCCCACCCTGAAGCTTTCTTT
CASSPPHPEAFF
>TRBV5-1|TRBJ2-3|NA|NA
TGCGCCAGCAGCTTGGCGGGGTTCGGGGTTCAAAGCACAGATACGCAGTATTTT
CASSLAGFGVQSTDTQYF
>TRBV11-3|TRBJ1-4|NA|NA
TGTGCCAGCAGCCCGCGGACGACACAGGAGGAAAAACTGTTTTTT
CASSPRTTQEEKLFF